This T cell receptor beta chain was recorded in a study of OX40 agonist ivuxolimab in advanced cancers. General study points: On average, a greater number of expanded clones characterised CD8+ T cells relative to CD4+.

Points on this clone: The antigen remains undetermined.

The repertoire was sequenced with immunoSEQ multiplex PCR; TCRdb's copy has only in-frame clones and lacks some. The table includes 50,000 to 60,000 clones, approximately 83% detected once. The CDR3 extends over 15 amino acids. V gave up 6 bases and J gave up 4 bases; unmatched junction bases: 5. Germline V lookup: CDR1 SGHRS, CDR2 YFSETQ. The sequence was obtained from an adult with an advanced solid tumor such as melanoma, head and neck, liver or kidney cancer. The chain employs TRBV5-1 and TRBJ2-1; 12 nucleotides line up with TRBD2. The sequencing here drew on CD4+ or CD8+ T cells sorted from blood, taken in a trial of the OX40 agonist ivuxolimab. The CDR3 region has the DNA TGCGCCAGCAAGGGGACTAGCGGGTCTTACAATGAGCAGTTCTTC. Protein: CASKGTSGSYNEQFF.